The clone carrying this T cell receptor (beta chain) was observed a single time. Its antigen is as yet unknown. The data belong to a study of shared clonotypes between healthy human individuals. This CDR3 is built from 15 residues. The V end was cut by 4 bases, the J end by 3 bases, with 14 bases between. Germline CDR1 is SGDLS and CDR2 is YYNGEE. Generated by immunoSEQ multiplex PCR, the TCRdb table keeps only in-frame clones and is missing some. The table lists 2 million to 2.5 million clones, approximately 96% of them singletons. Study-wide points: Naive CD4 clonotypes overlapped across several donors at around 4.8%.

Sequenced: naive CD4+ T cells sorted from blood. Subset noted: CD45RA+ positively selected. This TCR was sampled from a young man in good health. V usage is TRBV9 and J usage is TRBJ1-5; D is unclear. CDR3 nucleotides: TGTGCCAGCAGCTCAGGTAAAGGGTTCAATCAGCCCCAGCATTTT. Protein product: CASSSGKGFNQPQHF.